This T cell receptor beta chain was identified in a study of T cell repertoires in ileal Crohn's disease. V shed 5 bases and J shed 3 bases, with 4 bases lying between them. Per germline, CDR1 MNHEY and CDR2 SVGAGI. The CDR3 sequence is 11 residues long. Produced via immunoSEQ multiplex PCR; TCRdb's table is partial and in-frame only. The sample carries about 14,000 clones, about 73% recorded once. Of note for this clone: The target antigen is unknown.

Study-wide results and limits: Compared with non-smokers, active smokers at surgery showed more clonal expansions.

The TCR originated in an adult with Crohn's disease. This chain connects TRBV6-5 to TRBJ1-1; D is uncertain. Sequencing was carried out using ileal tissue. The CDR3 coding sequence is TGTGCCAGCAGTGCGGACACTGAAGCTTTCTTT. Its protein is CASSADTEAFF.